These T cell receptor beta chains were read from a single sample in a study of blood T cell repertoires in COVID-19. The data were produced by immunoSEQ multiplex PCR, yet TCRdb's version contains in-frame clones alone and is incomplete. The sample lists approximately 46,000 clones; 75% to 90% were seen once. The source material was peripheral blood. Receptor source: a human donor in a cohort sampled during active COVID-19. Each CDR3 is given with its conserved first and last residue. A D gene is named only where the DNA matches it firmly. A row's size may be missing; if present it is once, few, many or a size class.

15	TRBV9	TRBJ1-6	few	.	TGTGCCAGCAGCGTATACGGGGGGAGTAGCTCACCCCTCCACTTT	CASSVYGGSSSPLHF
15	TRBV6-6	TRBJ2-7	.	TRBD1	TGTGCCAGCAGTTACTCCGGACAGGCTGGATACGAGCAGTACTTC	CASSYSGQAGYEQYF
16	TRBV6-4	TRBJ1-1	few	.	TGTGCCAGCAGTGACCCTCGGGCTAACAGGGACACTGAAGCTTTCTTT	CASSDPRANRDTEAFF
16	TRBV7-9	TRBJ1-2	.	.	TGTGCCAGCAGCTTAGGAGAAGCAGGGGCGGCCCATGGCTACACCTTC	CASSLGEAGAAHGYTF
12	TRBV7-3	TRBJ1-1	.	.	TGTGCCAGCAGCTCATTCAACACTGAAGCTTTCTTT	CASSSFNTEAFF
14	TRBV4-3	TRBJ2-2	few	.	TGCGCCAGCAGCCTGGGTCAGGGAACCGGGGAGCTGTTTTTT	CASSLGQGTGELFF
19	TRBV18	TRBJ2-6	.	TRBD1	TGTGCCAGCTCGCTCGTACGGGACAGCTCTGCGTCTGGGGCCAACGTCCTGACTTTC	CASSLVRDSSASGANVLTF
17	TRBV19	TRBJ2-7	.	.	TGTGCCAGACCTAGTAGAATCTTCCCGGCGGGGCCCTACGAGCAGTACTTC	CARPSRIFPAGPYEQYF
20	TRBV5-1	TRBJ2-5	.	TRBD1	TGCGCCAGCAGCTTGGGTCCCGGGACAGGGGGCATCAATGGCCAAGAGACCCAGTACTTC	CASSLGPGTGGINGQETQYF
16	TRBV28	TRBJ1-2	.	TRBD1	TGTGCCAGCAGTTTCTCGTCCGGGACAGGGGGAGAGGGCTACACCTTC	CASSFSSGTGGEGYTF
14	TRBV18	TRBJ1-5	once	.	TGTGCCAGCTCAGCGATCCCACCTGATCAGCCCCAGCATTTT	CASSAIPPDQPQHF
15	TRBV7-2	TRBJ1-5	.	.	TGTGCCAGCAGCTCGCTTACAGGGATGGGACAGCCCCAGCATTTT	CASSSLTGMGQPQHF
13	TRBV16	TRBJ1-1	.	.	TGTGCCAGCAGCCTCACAGTGAACACTGAAGCTTTCTTT	CASSLTVNTEAFF
13	TRBV19	TRBJ1-6	few	TRBD1	TGTGCCAGTAGGGGGACAGATTATTCACCCCTCCACTTT	CASRGTDYSPLHF
13	TRBV30	TRBJ1-5	.	.	TGTGCCTGGTCCCAGGTCCCCAATCAGCCCCAGCATTTT	CAWSQVPNQPQHF
16	TRBV3-1/TRBV3-2	TRBJ2-3	.	.	TGTGCCAGCAGCTCGGCCGGGACTTCTAGCACAGATACGCAGTATTTT	CASSSAGTSSTDTQYF
15	TRBV6-2/TRBV6-3	TRBJ2-1	.	TRBD1	TGTGCCAGCAGTTACGCGGGACAGGGTACAGATGAGCAGTTCTTC	CASSYAGQGTDEQFF
16	TRBV28	TRBJ1-4	few	TRBD1	TGTGCCAGCAGTCCTGCCCCCGGGACAGGGGATGAAAAACTGTTTTTT	CASSPAPGTGDEKLFF
14	TRBV11-2	TRBJ1-1	.	TRBD1	TGTGCCAGCAGCTTTGGACAGGGGAACACTGAAGCTTTCTTT	CASSFGQGNTEAFF
15	TRBV6-5	TRBJ2-1	.	TRBD1	TGTGCCAGCAGCCCCGGGACAGGGGGCTACAATGAGCAGTTCTTC	CASSPGTGGYNEQFF
13	TRBV19	TRBJ1-2	.	TRBD1	TGTGCCAGTAGTATGCGGACAGGGGATGGCTACACCTTC	CASSMRTGDGYTF
15	TRBV5-1	TRBJ1-5	few	.	TGCGCCAGCAGCCTCACTAGCGGGCGGGGGCAGCCCCAGCATTTT	CASSLTSGRGQPQHF
16	TRBV7-6	TRBJ1-5	once	TRBD1	TGTGCCAGCAGCTCCACAGGGGGTAGAAGCAATCAGCCCCAGCATTTT	CASSSTGGRSNQPQHF
17	TRBV24-1	TRBJ2-2	.	.	TGTGCCACCAGTGACCCAATGGGGGGGCGAGTTGACGGGGAGCTGTTTTTT	CATSDPMGGRVDGELFF
15	TRBV28	TRBJ2-7	.	.	TGTGCCAGCAGCGATCGGACAGCGAGTATGGGGGAGCAGTACTTC	CASSDRTASMGEQYF
13	TRBV3-1/TRBV3-2	TRBJ1-2	.	TRBD1	TGTGCCAGCAGCTCGGACAGGGTAGATGGCTACACCTTC	CASSSDRVDGYTF
17	TRBV18	TRBJ1-6	.	.	TGTGCCAGCTCACTCCCTCGAGGAACCGACTATAATTCACCCCTCCACTTT	CASSLPRGTDYNSPLHF
13	TRBV2	TRBJ2-2	.	.	TGTGCCAGCGGGGCACATCACACCGGGGAGCTGTTTTTT	CASGAHHTGELFF
15	TRBV7-9	TRBJ1-1	once	.	TGTGCCAGCAGCTTATGGGGGGTCGGGGGCACTGAAGCTTTCTTT	CASSLWGVGGTEAFF
13	TRBV9	TRBJ2-1	.	.	TGTGCCAGCAGCGTAGGAAACAGTCGTGAGCAGTTCTTC	CASSVGNSREQFF
15	TRBV6-2/TRBV6-3	TRBJ1-5	.	.	TGTGCCAGCAGTTCGACCAGGGTTAGCAATCAGCCCCAGCATTTT	CASSSTRVSNQPQHF
11	TRBV19	TRBJ2-2	.	.	TGTGCCAGTGTGGGAGGCGGGGAGCTGTTTTTT	CASVGGGELFF
13	TRBV12-3/TRBV12-4	TRBJ2-5	.	TRBD2	TGTGCCAGCAGCCGGGGGGGCCACGAGACCCAGTACTTC	CASSRGGHETQYF
12	TRBV12-3/TRBV12-4	TRBJ1-5	.	.	TGTGCCAGCAGTCGGGCCGGGGGGCCCCAGCATTTT	CASSRAGGPQHF
15	TRBV19	TRBJ2-7	.	TRBD1	TGTGCCAGTAGTACGCGGACAGGGGGAGGCTACGAGCAGTACTTC	CASSTRTGGGYEQYF
17	TRBV12-5	TRBJ1-1	once	TRBD1	TGTGCTAGTGGGCAACCCCAGACAGGGTTGGGCGACACTGAAGCTTTCTTT	CASGQPQTGLGDTEAFF
14	TRBV20-1	TRBJ2-7	once	.	TGCAGTGCTAGTTTGGGGGCTAGAACCTACGAGCAGTACTTC	CSASLGARTYEQYF
18	TRBV7-2	TRBJ2-7	.	TRBD2	TGTGCCAGCAGCCAACGCGCCGGGACTAGCGGGGGTTCCTACGAGCAGTACTTC	CASSQRAGTSGGSYEQYF
13	TRBV10-2	TRBJ2-7	.	.	TGCGCCAGCAGCTGGGACACTTCCTACGAGCAGTACTTC	CASSWDTSYEQYF
17	TRBV19	TRBJ1-2	.	.	TGTGCCAGTAGTTCCTCCCGGCCGACAGTACGAGGCAATGGCTACACCTTC	CASSSSRPTVRGNGYTF
13	TRBV29-1	TRBJ2-1	.	.	TGCAGCGTTTGGGGCGGGGACGCCAATGAGCAGTTCTTC	CSVWGGDANEQFF
14	TRBV6-5	TRBJ2-7	once	.	TGTGCCAGCAGTTACTCTTACAGGGTGGTCGAGCAGTACTTC	CASSYSYRVVEQYF
13	TRBV9	TRBJ1-1	few	TRBD1	TGTGCCAGCAGCACCAGGACAGGGTCTGAAGCTTTCTTT	CASSTRTGSEAFF